These 27 T cell receptor beta chains came from one sample sequenced in a study. TCRdb ran MiXCR on the RT-PCR reads and lists one entry per CDR3 protein. The table shows hundreds of thousands of distinct CDR3 sequences, with 14% occurring only once. The sample was memory CD4+ T cells from blood. Receptors originate from a female donor in good health, serving as a healthy control.

This clonotype has ten or more counts. The rearrangement joins TRBV12-3 or TRBV12-4 to TRBJ2-3; D is perhaps TRBD1 or TRBD2 (6 bases each). The CDR3 is 15 amino acids. V was pared by 5 bases and J by 2 bases, with 14 bases between. CDR3 protein: CASSPIGGFTDTQYF. CDR3 nucleotides: TGTGCCAGCAGTCCCATAGGGGGGTTCACAGATACGCAGTATTTT.

This chain uses TRBV6-2 or TRBV6-3 with TRBJ2-6, with unresolved D. The CDR3 length is 17 residues. Looked up from germline, CDR1 is MNHEY and CDR2 is SVGEGT. Between the trimmed V and J ends, which lost 3 bases and 2 bases, there was a span of 14 bases. CDR3 protein: CASSYRGYYPGANVLTF. The CDR3 bases are TGTGCCAGCAGTTATCGAGGATACTATCCTGGGGCCAACGTCCTGACTTTC.

This clonotype occurred many times. The gene calls are TRBV7-3 and TRBJ2-7; D gene unclear. The germline CDR1 and CDR2 sequences are SGHTA and FQGTGA. V was trimmed by 3 bases and J by 0 bases, leaving 12 bases between them. The CDR3 extends over 15 amino acids. This CDR3 is CASSLMAVPSYEQYF. DNA for the CDR3: TGTGCCAGCAGCTTGATGGCGGTGCCCTCCTACGAGCAGTACTTC.

This clonotype has only a few counts. The chain recombines TRBV6-1 with TRBJ2-7; 7 nucleotides match TRBD2. Germline CDR1 is MNHNS and CDR2 is SASEGT. V gave up 0 bases and J gave up 6 bases; unmatched junction bases: 5. The CDR3 has 14 amino acids. CDR3 sequence reads: CASSEAGGPPEQYF. The CDR3 region has the DNA TGTGCCAGCAGTGAAGCGGGAGGGCCCCCCGAGCAGTACTTC.

CDR3 sequence reads: CASSQSPRSEETQYF. The DNA of the CDR3 is TGTGCCAGCAGCCAGAGCCCCAGGAGTGAAGAGACCCAGTACTTC. The chain is built from TRBV7-2 and TRBJ2-5; D gene uncertain. Trimming took 5 bases from V and 3 from J, leaving 16 bases between them. The CDR3 length is 15 residues. Germline V gene data show CDR1 as SGHTA and CDR2 as FQGNSA.

The V gene is TRBV5-1, the J gene TRBJ1-6; tentative D call: TRBD1 (5 bases). CDR1 and CDR2 (germline): SGHRS, YFSETQ. The CDR3 is 15 amino acids. V was clipped by 8 bases and J by 2 bases, with 14 bases between them. The CDR3 spells CASTSGQTYNSPLHF. The CDR3, as DNA: TGCGCCAGTACCTCGGGGCAGACCTATAATTCACCCCTCCACTTT.

This chain connects TRBV18 to TRBJ1-2; no clear D. The ends were cut back, 5 bases at V and 8 bases at J, with 12 bases in the middle. The CDR3 is 12 residues long. Germline lookup yields CDR1 KGHSH and CDR2 LQKENI. The CDR3 here is CASSSTQEGYTF. CDR3 DNA sequence: TGTGCCAGCTCATCCACCCAGGAAGGCTACACCTTC.

V is TRBV9 and J is TRBJ2-5, with 10 bases identical to TRBD2. The CDR3 is 16 amino acids. The ends lost 0 bases at V and 5 bases at J; junction bases unmatched: 7. Germline values: CDR1 SGDLS, CDR2 YYNGEE. Here the CDR3 DNA reads TGTGCCAGCAGCGTAGCCAGCGGGGGGGCCTATGAGACCCAGTACTTC. This codes for CASSVASGGAYETQYF.

The chain employs TRBV9 and TRBJ2-7, with D uncertain. Trimming took off 4 bases at V and 0 bases at J, with 11 bases between the two ends. Germline V CDR1 and CDR2: SGDLS, YYNGEE. The CDR3 is 14 amino acids. The CDR3: CASSPHGDSYEQYF. CDR3 nucleotide sequence: TGTGCCAGCAGCCCGCACGGCGACTCCTACGAGCAGTACTTC.

The table lists this clonotype with a few counts. The chain joins TRBV5-6 to TRBJ1-2; unclear D gene. V was cut by 0 bases and J by 8 bases, with 14 bases left in between. CDR3 length: 14 amino acids. Per the germline V gene, CDR1 is SGHDT and CDR2 is YYEEEE. In nucleotides, the CDR3 is TGTGCCAGCAGCTTGGCATCACGATATCAGGGCTACACCTTC. Amino acids: CASSLASRYQGYTF.

There are many counts of this clonotype. The chain joins TRBV10-3 to TRBJ2-7; D unclear. In germline, CDR1 is ENHRY, CDR2 SYGVKD. V was pared by 10 bases and J by 1 base, with 17 bases between. CDR3 length: 14 residues. CDR3 loop: CATGQATDSYEQYF. CDR3 bases: TGTGCCACCGGGCAGGCGACGGATTCCTACGAGCAGTACTTC.

The CDR3 nucleotides are TGTGCCAGCAGCTTAATGTACGGGGATTCACCCCTCCACTTT. It is translated as CASSLMYGDSPLHF. V gene TRBV7-3 combines with J gene TRBJ1-6, with D uncertain. The CDR3 sequence is 14 residues long. The V end was cut by 1 base, the J end by 8 bases, with 9 bases between. Germline values: CDR1 SGHTA, CDR2 FQGTGA. The whole variable domain, filled in from reference TRBV7-3 and TRBJ1-6, reads GAGVSQTPSNKVTEKGKYVELRCDPISGHTALYWYRQSLGQGPEFLIYFQGTGAADDSGLPNDRFFAVRPEGSVSTLKIQRTERGDSAVYLCASSLMYGDSPLHFGNGTRLTVT.

This clonotype was found many times. The chain uses TRBV10-3 and TRBJ1-6; the D gene is possibly TRBD1 (6 bases). Germline V gives CDR1 ENHRY, CDR2 SYGVKD. V was shortened by 4 bases and J by 15 bases, with 16 bases between the two germline ends. CDR3 length: 13 residues. The CDR3 region is CAISVERGKDLHF. The CDR3, as DNA: TGTGCCATCAGTGTGGAGAGGGGGAAGGACCTCCACTTT.

This clonotype was detected ten times or more. The chain links TRBV12-3 or TRBV12-4 to TRBJ1-1; the D is unclear. Trimming left V 3 bases short and J 3 bases short, with 2 bases between. This CDR3 is built from 11 residues. DNA of the CDR3: TGTGCCAGCAGTTTCCACACTGAAGCTTTCTTT. It encodes CASSFHTEAFF.

CDR3 sequence: CATSREVEDPLGYTF. The CDR3, as DNA: TGTGCCACCAGCAGAGAGGTCGAGGATCCCCTAGGCTACACCTTC. The rearrangement joins TRBV15 to TRBJ1-2; no definite D call. The germline V gene encodes CDR1 LNHNV and CDR2 YYDKDF (reference sequence). The germline V and J ends were trimmed by 0 bases and 8 bases, with 16 bases remaining between them. The CDR3 sequence is 15 residues long.

In its sample, this clonotype was seen once. The V and J genes are TRBV20-1 and TRBJ2-1; 7 bases are shared with TRBD2. The V gene's germline CDR1 is DFQATT and CDR2 SNEGSKA (reference sequence). The CDR3 spans 13 residues. After removal of 7 bases from V and 9 bases from J, the junction contained 12 bases not matched to a gene. CDR3 amino acids: CSVTQGGMGEQFF. As DNA, the CDR3 is TGCAGTGTCACCCAGGGAGGGATGGGTGAGCAGTTCTTC.

This clonotype was counted ten times or more. The chain carries TRBV5-5 and TRBJ1-6; D remains ambiguous. This CDR3 is 13 amino acids long. The ends were cut back, 5 bases at V and 8 bases at J, with 11 bases in the middle. Germline lookup yields CDR1 SGHKS and CDR2 YYEKEE (reference sequence). The CDR3 protein is CASRQNSDSPLHF. The CDR3 nucleotides read TGTGCCAGCAGACAGAACAGTGATTCACCCCTCCACTTT.

This clonotype was picked up a small number of times. V usage is TRBV5-4 and J usage is TRBJ1-2; no reliable D call. The CDR3 length is 14 residues. The germline V gene encodes CDR1 SGHNT and CDR2 YYREEE (reference sequence). Trimming shortened V by 0 bases and J by 8 bases, and 14 bases separated the two germline ends. In nucleotides, the CDR3 is TGTGCCAGCAGCTTGGGGACGGAGTCTATGGGCTACACCTTC. Translated: CASSLGTESMGYTF.

The chain carries TRBV6-5 and TRBJ2-7; 11 bases line up with TRBD2. Germline values: CDR1 MNHEY, CDR2 SVGAGI. Trimming at V came to 2 bases and at J to 7 bases, leaving 10 bases not matched to a gene. This CDR3 has 16 amino acids. CDR3 amino acids: CASSYVLAGGSGEQYF. In DNA, the CDR3 is TGTGCCAGCAGTTACGTGTTAGCGGGAGGGTCTGGGGAGCAGTACTTC.

The chain recombines TRBV19 with TRBJ1-5, with D unclear. The V and J ends lost 6 bases and 4 bases respectively, with 7 bases between them. Germline CDR1 is LNHDA and CDR2 is SQIVND (reference sequence). The CDR3 runs to 12 residues. The DNA for the CDR3 is TGTGCCAGTAGGGACTTAAATCAGCCCCAGCATTTT. Its protein product is CASRDLNQPQHF.

This clonotype was counted a few times. The chain uses TRBV10-3 and TRBJ2-2; D unresolved. V was shortened by 0 bases and J by 4 bases, with 3 bases between the two germline ends. Germline V gives CDR1 ENHRY, CDR2 SYGVKD. The CDR3 covers 13 residues. The CDR3 DNA reads as TGTGCCATCAGTGAGTCCCCCACCGGGGAGCTGTTTTTT. Protein product: CAISESPTGELFF.

This clonotype has just a few counts. The V gene is TRBV24-1, the J gene TRBJ2-5, with TRBD2 matching 8 bases. V lost 5 bases, J lost 5 bases, and 9 bases stayed unmatched. From germline, CDR1 is KGHDR and CDR2 SFDVKD. The CDR3 runs 15 residues. The CDR3 nucleotides read TGTGCCACCAGTGGCCAAGCGGGGGCCGAGGAGACCCAGTACTTC. Translated, it gives CATSGQAGAEETQYF.

This sequence joins TRBV7-2 and TRBJ1-2; 11 bases fit TRBD1. The CDR3 has 15 residues. V lost 5 bases, J lost 6 bases, and 8 bases stayed unmatched. In germline, CDR1 is SGHTA, CDR2 FQGNSA. The CDR3 loop reads CASSLGTGGYDGYTF. The CDR3 nucleotides are TGTGCCAGCAGCCTTGGGACAGGGGGTTATGATGGCTACACCTTC.

This clonotype came up many times. The DNA for the CDR3 is TGTGCCAGCAGTTTGAAGGGGATTTATGGCTACACCTTC. Residues: CASSLKGIYGYTF. V gene TRBV12-3 or TRBV12-4 combines with J gene TRBJ1-2; a possible D gene is TRBD1 (5 bases). The CDR3 has 13 residues. V was cut by 3 bases and J by 5 bases, with 10 bases left in between.

The CDR3 sequence: CASSYRQGSNEKLFF. The CDR3 bases are TGTGCCAGCAGCTACCGACAGGGGTCAAATGAAAAACTGTTTTTT. The chain is built from TRBV7-9 and TRBJ1-4; TRBD1 aligns across 8 bases. Looked up from germline, CDR1 is SEHNR and CDR2 is FQNEAQ (reference sequence). J lost 5 bases, V lost 4 bases, and 6 bases had no gene match. The CDR3 is 15 amino acids.

V usage is TRBV6-1 and J usage is TRBJ1-4, with 9 bases identical to TRBD1. The CDR3 spans 14 residues. The germline V gene encodes CDR1 MNHNS and CDR2 SASEGT. The V and J ends lost 7 bases and 7 bases, in that order; junction bases with no gene match: 7. CDR3 in amino acids: CASNAGTGSEKLFF. DNA of the CDR3: TGTGCCAGCAACGCCGGGACAGGGAGTGAAAAACTGTTTTTT.

This clonotype was observed a few times. This rearrangement joins TRBV20-1 to TRBJ1-6; TRBD1 is a possible D gene (5 bases). This CDR3 comprises 12 residues. Trimming stripped 3 bases from V and 8 bases from J, with 8 bases between. The germline CDR1 and CDR2 sequences are DFQATT and SNEGSKA (reference sequence). CDR3 bases: TGCAGTGCTAGCGCGGGGGATTCACCCCTCCACTTT. It is translated as CSASAGDSPLHF.